These 32 T cell receptor beta chains share one sample of origin, sequenced in a study of blood T cell repertoires in COVID-19. TCRdb's table, derived via immunoSEQ multiplex PCR, lists solely in-frame clones and lacks some. The sample lists around 100,000 clones; roughly 85% were seen once. The sample comprised peripheral blood. The receptors derive from a man in his 70s with active or convalescent COVID-19.

This chain joins TRBV7-9 and TRBJ2-1; 7 bases line up with TRBD2. Germline CDR1 reads SEHNR; CDR2 reads FQNEAQ (reference sequence). J gave up 3 bases and V 0 bases, and 2 bases lay outside the gene matches. CDR3 length: 15 amino acids. CDR3 nucleotide sequence: TGTGCCAGCAGCTTAGCATCTAGCGGCTACAATGAGCAGTTCTTC. Its translation: CASSLASSGYNEQFF.

The CDR3 DNA is TGTGCCAGCAGCCAAGAAACCGGCGGGAGGAGGAAGACCCAGTACTTC. It encodes CASSQETGGRRKTQYF. The chain recombines TRBV14 with TRBJ2-5; TRBD2 aligns across 8 bases. V shed 0 bases and J 6 bases; nucleotides not matched to a gene: 9. This CDR3 is built from 16 residues. Per germline, CDR1 SGHDN and CDR2 FVKESK.

The genes are TRBV19 and TRBJ1-1; unclear D gene. V lost 5 bases and J 2 bases, leaving 9 bases between the germline ends. Germline CDR1 and CDR2: LNHDA and SQIVND (reference sequence). This CDR3 region has 13 residues. This chain's CDR3 is CASSRTFNTEAFF. CDR3 bases: TGTGCCAGTAGTCGGACTTTCAACACTGAAGCTTTCTTT.

The rearrangement joins TRBV18 to TRBJ2-2, with D possibly TRBD2 on 6 matching bases. The V end was cut by 1 base, the J end by 7 bases, with 7 bases between. This CDR3 has 13 amino acids. Germline V gene lookup returns CDR1 KGHSH and CDR2 LQKENI. DNA of the CDR3: TGTGCCAGCTCACCACAGGGAGGCGGGGAGCTGTTTTTT. It encodes CASSPQGGGELFF.

The chain uses TRBV6-2 or TRBV6-3 and TRBJ1-2, with D unresolved. This CDR3 has 14 residues. V was shortened by 0 bases and J by 2 bases, with 7 bases between the two germline ends. Germline-derived CDR1 and CDR2 are MNHEY and SVGEGT. The CDR3 nucleotides are TGTGCCAGCAGTTACTCGAGCAAAAACTATGGCTACACCTTC. It encodes CASSYSSKNYGYTF.

The rearrangement joins TRBV3-1 (or the pseudogene TRBV3-2) to TRBJ2-5; the match to TRBD1 covers 8 bases. With V trimmed by 1 base and J by 5 bases, 9 bases remained unmatched. The V gene's germline CDR1 is LGHDT and CDR2 YNNKEL (reference sequence). The CDR3 is 16 residues long. CDR3 DNA: TGTGCCAGCAGCCAAGCCGTCGGACAGGGTCGGGAGACCCAGTACTTC. This codes for CASSQAVGQGRETQYF.

This clone was recorded only once. The V call is TRBV5-1, the J call TRBJ1-3, with 9 bases matching TRBD1. V gave up 0 bases and J gave up 4 bases; unmatched junction bases: 5. Germline-derived CDR1 and CDR2 are SGHRS and YFSETQ. The CDR3 is made up of 16 amino acids. The CDR3 DNA reads as TGCGCCAGCAGCTTGGTCGGACAGGGGTTCGGAAACACCATATATTTT. Protein: CASSLVGQGFGNTIYF.

The chain has TRBV10-3 and TRBJ2-7, with D perhaps TRBD2 (6 bases). CDR3 size: 14 residues. CDR1 and CDR2 (germline): ENHRY, SYGVKD. Deletions cut 6 bases from V and 4 bases from J, with 16 bases between. The CDR3 protein is CAISPGVPSYEQYF. CDR3 in DNA: TGTGCCATCAGCCCGGGAGTTCCTTCGTACGAGCAGTACTTC.

The gene calls are TRBV19 and TRBJ2-7, with D uncertain. CDR1 LNHDA and CDR2 SQIVND come from the germline V gene (reference sequence). The CDR3 has 15 residues. The germline V and J ends were trimmed by 2 bases and 1 base, with 12 bases remaining between them. CDR3 bases: TGTGCCAGTAGTATATATCGCGGCGAATCCTACGAGCAGTACTTC. This gives the protein CASSIYRGESYEQYF. Looking up the rest from reference TRBV19 and TRBJ2-7 gives the full variable domain: DGGITQSPKYLFRKEGQNVTLSCEQNLNHDAMYWYRQDPGQGLRLIYYSQIVNDFQKGDIAEGYSVSREKKESFPLTVTSAQKNPTAFYLCASSIYRGESYEQYFGPGTRLTVT.

The sample holds one count of this clone. The chain has TRBV24-1 and TRBJ1-2; D possibly corresponds to TRBD1 (6 bases). CDR1 is KGHDR and CDR2 is SFDVKD in the germline V gene. This CDR3 is built from 16 residues. Trimming stripped 4 bases from V and 4 bases from J, with 18 bases between. The CDR3 spells CATSDVSAQGPYGYTF. The DNA of the CDR3 is TGTGCCACCAGTGACGTCTCGGCTCAGGGGCCCTATGGCTACACCTTC.

The rearrangement links TRBV6-5 to TRBJ1-6, with D uncertain. Germline V lookup: CDR1 MNHEY, CDR2 SVGAGI. The ends were cut back, 4 bases at V and 7 bases at J, with 8 bases in the middle. This CDR3 has 13 amino acids. This chain's CDR3 is CASSWQANSPLHF. Here the CDR3 DNA reads TGTGCCAGCAGTTGGCAGGCAAATTCACCCCTCCACTTT.

This chain joins TRBV5-5 and TRBJ2-7; weak D call: TRBD2 (6 bases). This CDR3 is 14 amino acids long. V lost 3 bases, J lost 5 bases, and 15 bases lay in between. CDR1 and CDR2 from the germline V gene are SGHKS and YYEKEE (reference sequence). CDR3 loop: CASSSEWRAHEQYF. CDR3 DNA sequence: TGTGCCAGCAGCTCCGAATGGAGGGCCCACGAGCAGTACTTC.

This clone has only one observation. The CDR3 bases are TGCGCCAGCAGCTCCGGACAGGGTGGAGCCTACGAGCAGTACTTC. This sequence encodes CASSSGQGGAYEQYF. The V and J genes are TRBV5-1 and TRBJ2-7; 8 nucleotides match TRBD1. In germline, CDR1 is SGHRS, CDR2 YFSETQ. V was clipped by 3 bases and J by 2 bases; unmatched bases: 7. This CDR3 is built from 15 residues.

The rearrangement uses TRBV19 and TRBJ2-3, with 8 bases aligning to TRBD2. V lost 0 bases, J lost 2 bases, and 10 bases stayed unmatched. CDR1 and CDR2 from the germline V gene are LNHDA and SQIVND (reference sequence). This CDR3 comprises 18 residues. Here the CDR3 reads CASSIELLTGGDTDTQYF. In nucleotides, the CDR3 is TGTGCCAGTAGTATAGAGCTTCTTACGGGGGGGGACACAGATACGCAGTATTTT.

This chain joins TRBV27 and TRBJ1-1, with D unclear. This CDR3 region has 13 residues. The germline CDR1 and CDR2 sequences are MNHEY and SMNVEV (reference sequence). The ends were cut back, 5 bases at V and 5 bases at J, with 12 bases in the middle. The CDR3 DNA reads TGTGCCAGCAGTCCCCCTAGTGGGACTGAAGCTTTCTTT. This sequence encodes CASSPPSGTEAFF.

This clone occurred a few times. This rearrangement joins TRBV7-9 to TRBJ1-1; a weak D match, TRBD1 (5 bases). Germline CDR1 reads SEHNR; CDR2 reads FQNEAQ (reference sequence). Trimming shortened V by 1 base and J by 3 bases, and 12 bases separated the two germline ends. The CDR3 contains 15 residues. CDR3 nucleotide sequence: TGTGCCAGCAGCTTAGAGATCCTAGGGGACACTGAAGCTTTCTTT. As protein: CASSLEILGDTEAFF.

This clone was recorded a few times. Other DNA sequences from this sample encode an identical CDR3 as well. The V call is TRBV9, the J call TRBJ2-1, with TRBD2 matching over 9 bases. Germline values: CDR1 SGDLS, CDR2 YYNGEE. V lost 2 bases, J lost 1 base, and 1 base stayed unmatched. The CDR3 is 15 amino acids. The CDR3 DNA follows: TGTGCCAGCAGCGTCAGCGGGGGGTCCTACAATGAGCAGTTCTTC. Its translation is CASSVSGGSYNEQFF.

The gene calls are TRBV19 and TRBJ2-2, with 11 nucleotides matching TRBD1. The CDR3 extends over 15 amino acids. Germline lookup yields CDR1 LNHDA and CDR2 SQIVND (reference sequence). J was trimmed by 6 bases and V by 6 bases; bases with no gene match: 6. CDR3 amino acids: CASSGQGAWAGELFF. The CDR3 DNA is TGTGCCAGTAGCGGACAGGGGGCTTGGGCCGGGGAGCTGTTTTTT.

The table lists this clone with many counts. The chain recombines TRBV4-1 with TRBJ2-3, with D maybe TRBD1 (6 bases). V lost 4 bases and J lost 6, with 23 bases in between. The CDR3 covers 17 residues. Germline CDR1 reads MGHRA; CDR2 reads YSYEKL. CDR3 DNA: TGCGCCAGCAGCCCATCAGCTACAGGGCGAGTTGGGGATACGCAGTATTTT. Translating gives CASSPSATGRVGDTQYF.

The chain carries TRBV27 and TRBJ2-7; perhaps TRBD2 as D (5 bases). The V end was cut by 0 bases, the J end by 2 bases, with 11 bases between. The CDR3 runs 15 residues. Germline-derived CDR1 and CDR2 are MNHEY and SMNVEV (reference sequence). CDR3 bases: TGTGCCAGCAGTTTATCGACGGGGTTTCCCTACGAGCAGTACTTC. It encodes CASSLSTGFPYEQYF.

DNA of the CDR3: TGTGCCAGCAGCTTAGAACTAGCGGAGGGGGCCTACGAGCAGTACTTC. It specifies CASSLELAEGAYEQYF. V gene TRBV7-9 combines with J gene TRBJ2-7, with 8 bases fitting TRBD2. The CDR3 covers 16 residues. Germline values: CDR1 SEHNR, CDR2 FQNEAQ (reference sequence). V shed 1 base and J 2 bases; nucleotides not matched to a gene: 7.

V gene TRBV5-1 combines with J gene TRBJ2-1; 9 bases map to TRBD2. With 3 bases clipped from V and 8 bases from J, the junction kept 6 bases outside the gene matches. CDR1 and CDR2 (germline): SGHRS, YFSETQ. The CDR3 is made up of 14 amino acids. The CDR3: CASSWAGGPHEQFF. CDR3 bases: TGCGCCAGCAGCTGGGCGGGAGGGCCCCATGAGCAGTTCTTC.

This clone was seen more than once but under ten times. The rearrangement joins TRBV5-1 to TRBJ2-7; 9 nucleotides agree with TRBD1. V trimming: 3 bases; J trimming: 1 base; junction bases outside the gene matches: 2. CDR1 SGHRS and CDR2 YFSETQ come from the germline V gene. CDR3 length equals 14 residues. The CDR3: CASSYDRGSYEQYF. The CDR3 region has the DNA TGCGCCAGCAGCTACGACAGGGGGTCCTACGAGCAGTACTTC. The complete variable domain, with remaining parts taken from reference TRBV5-1 and TRBJ2-7, reads KAGVTQTPRYLIKTRGQQVTLSCSPISGHRSVSWYQQTPGQGLQFLFEYFSETQRNKGNFPGRFSGRQFSNSRSEMNVSTLELGDSALYLCASSYDRGSYEQYFGPGTRLTVT.

A few counts support this clone. The CDR3 loop is CASNPTSGFQETQYF. The CDR3 bases are TGCGCCAGCAACCCGACTAGCGGGTTCCAAGAGACCCAGTACTTC. The rearrangement joins TRBV5-1 to TRBJ2-5; 10 bases line up with TRBD2. CDR3 length equals 15 residues. Germline trimming cut 6 bases from V and 1 base from J; bases unmatched to any gene: 6. CDR1 and CDR2 (germline): SGHRS, YFSETQ.

About this clone: Possible read error: a much larger clone is one base away. The rearrangement uses TRBV7-9 and TRBJ2-3; 7 positions match TRBD1. The germline V gene encodes CDR1 SEHNR and CDR2 FQNEAQ (reference sequence). V dropped 3 bases and J dropped 1; count of bases not matched to a gene: 1. CDR3 length equals 14 residues. CDR3 loop: CASSLGTGTDTQYF. The CDR3 coding sequence is TGTGCCAGCAGCTTGGGGACAGGCACAGATACGCAGTATTTT.

This chain connects TRBV5-1 to TRBJ1-2, with 9 positions matching TRBD1. J gave up 2 bases and V 3 bases, and 2 bases lay outside the gene matches. This CDR3 has 14 residues. Germline V lookup: CDR1 SGHRS, CDR2 YFSETQ. The DNA for the CDR3 is TGCGCCAGCAGCTGGGGACAGGGAAACTATGGCTACACCTTC. Protein product: CASSWGQGNYGYTF.

V gene TRBV24-1 combines with J gene TRBJ2-5, with D perhaps TRBD2 (6 bases). This CDR3 contains 14 residues. The germline V gene has CDR1 KGHDR and CDR2 SFDVKD. Trimming shortened V by 7 bases and J by 2 bases, and 13 bases separated the two germline ends. Written as DNA, the CDR3 is TGTGCCACCAGCGGGGGTCCAATACAAGAGACCCAGTACTTC. Protein sequence: CATSGGPIQETQYF.

The V call is TRBV7-9, the J call TRBJ1-6; 8 nucleotides match TRBD1. This CDR3 has 15 residues. Germline V CDR1 and CDR2: SEHNR, FQNEAQ (reference sequence). Trimming cost V 3 bases and J 7 bases; bases outside gene matches: 5. The CDR3 sequence is CASSFTGGTNSPLHF. CDR3 bases: TGTGCCAGCAGCTTTACAGGGGGAACGAATTCACCCCTCCACTTT.

The rearrangement links TRBV11-2 to TRBJ1-4, with TRBD1 as a possible D gene (6 bases). V shed 0 bases and J shed 10 bases, with 15 bases lying between them. Germline-derived CDR1 and CDR2 are SGHAT and FQNNGV. The length of the CDR3 is 15 residues. CDR3 amino acids: CASSLEGTLGGKLFF. The CDR3 region has the DNA TGTGCCAGCAGCTTAGAGGGGACCCTAGGGGGAAAACTGTTTTTT.

This clone was detected only a few times. This chain links TRBV7-8 with TRBJ2-1; 7 bases are shared with TRBD1. The V gene end was trimmed by 5 bases and the J gene end by 6 bases; junction bases not matched to a gene: 10. The CDR3 runs 15 residues. The germline V gene has CDR1 SGHVS and CDR2 FQNEAQ. As DNA, the CDR3 is TGTGCCAGCAGCCCTGGGACAGTTTCTAGCAATGAGCAGTTCTTC. It codes for CASSPGTVSSNEQFF.

The chain combines TRBV10-2 with TRBJ2-1; 8 bases match TRBD2. CDR1 WSHSY and CDR2 SAAADI come from the germline V gene. The CDR3 is 14 residues long. Trimming took 5 bases from V and 8 from J; bases not matched to a gene: 8. CDR3 in DNA: TGCGCCAGCAGTTTTGCGGGGGGTGACTATGAGCAGTTCTTC. It translates to CASSFAGGDYEQFF.

The chain is built from TRBV28 and TRBJ1-1; TRBD1 agrees at 7 bases. Germline CDR1 and CDR2: MDHEN and SYDVKM. The CDR3 extends over 16 amino acids. J lost 0 bases, V lost 6 bases, and 10 bases had no gene match. CDR3 residues: CASSPPTQGMNTEAFF. In nucleotides, the CDR3 is TGTGCCAGCAGCCCCCCCACACAGGGGATGAACACTGAAGCTTTCTTT.